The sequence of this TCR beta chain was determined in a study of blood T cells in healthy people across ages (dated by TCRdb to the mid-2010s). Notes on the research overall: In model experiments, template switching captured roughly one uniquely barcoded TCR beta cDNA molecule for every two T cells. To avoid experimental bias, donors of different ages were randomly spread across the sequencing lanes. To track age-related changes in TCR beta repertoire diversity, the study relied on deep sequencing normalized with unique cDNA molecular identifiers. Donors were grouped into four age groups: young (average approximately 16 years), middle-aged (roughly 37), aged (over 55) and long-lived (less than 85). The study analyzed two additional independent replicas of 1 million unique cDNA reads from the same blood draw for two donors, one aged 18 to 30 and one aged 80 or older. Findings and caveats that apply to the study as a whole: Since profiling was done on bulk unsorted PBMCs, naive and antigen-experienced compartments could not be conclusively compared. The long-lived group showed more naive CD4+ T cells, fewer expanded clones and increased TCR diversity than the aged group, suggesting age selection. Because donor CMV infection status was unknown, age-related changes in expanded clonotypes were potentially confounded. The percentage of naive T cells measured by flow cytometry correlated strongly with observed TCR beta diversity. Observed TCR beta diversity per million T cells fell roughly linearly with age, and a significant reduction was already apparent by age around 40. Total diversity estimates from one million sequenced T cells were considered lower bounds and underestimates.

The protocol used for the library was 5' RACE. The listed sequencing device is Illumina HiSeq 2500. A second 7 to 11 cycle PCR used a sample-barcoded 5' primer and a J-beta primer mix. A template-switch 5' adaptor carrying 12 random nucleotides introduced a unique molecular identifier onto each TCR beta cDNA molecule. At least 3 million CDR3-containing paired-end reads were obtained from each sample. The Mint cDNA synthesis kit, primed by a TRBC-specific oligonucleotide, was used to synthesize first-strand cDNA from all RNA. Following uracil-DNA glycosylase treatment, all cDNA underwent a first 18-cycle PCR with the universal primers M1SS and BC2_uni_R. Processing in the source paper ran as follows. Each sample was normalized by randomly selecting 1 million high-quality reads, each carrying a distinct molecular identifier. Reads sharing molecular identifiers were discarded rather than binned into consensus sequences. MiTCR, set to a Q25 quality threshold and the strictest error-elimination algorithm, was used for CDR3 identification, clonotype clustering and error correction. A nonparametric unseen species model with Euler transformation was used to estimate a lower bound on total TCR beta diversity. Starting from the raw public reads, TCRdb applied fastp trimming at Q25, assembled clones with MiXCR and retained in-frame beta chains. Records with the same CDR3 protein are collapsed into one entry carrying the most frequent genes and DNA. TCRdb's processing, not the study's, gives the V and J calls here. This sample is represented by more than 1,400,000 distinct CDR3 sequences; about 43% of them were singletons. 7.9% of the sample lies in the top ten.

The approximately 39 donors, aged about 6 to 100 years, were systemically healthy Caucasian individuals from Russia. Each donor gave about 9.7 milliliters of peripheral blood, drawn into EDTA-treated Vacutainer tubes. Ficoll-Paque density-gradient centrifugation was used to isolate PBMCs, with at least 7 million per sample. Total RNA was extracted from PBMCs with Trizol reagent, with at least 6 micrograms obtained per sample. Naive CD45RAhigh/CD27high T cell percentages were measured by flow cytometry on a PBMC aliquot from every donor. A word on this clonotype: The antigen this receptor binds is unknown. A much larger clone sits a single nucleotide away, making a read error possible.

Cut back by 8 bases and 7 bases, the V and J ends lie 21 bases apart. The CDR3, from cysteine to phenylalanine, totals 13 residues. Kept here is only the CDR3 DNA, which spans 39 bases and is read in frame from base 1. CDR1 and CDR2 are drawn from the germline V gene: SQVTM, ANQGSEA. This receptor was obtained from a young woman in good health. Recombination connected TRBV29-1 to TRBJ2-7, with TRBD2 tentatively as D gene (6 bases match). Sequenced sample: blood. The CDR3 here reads CSISGGAGNEQYF. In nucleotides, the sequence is TGCAGCATAAGCGGAGGGGCTGGGAATGAGCAGTACTTC.